This T cell receptor (beta chain) is from a study of response to subunit inactivated influenza vaccine. The study, taken as a whole, reports: The authors offered the suggestion that each seasonal influenza vaccination recruits few new T cells.

Via MiXCR, TCRdb re-called the RT-PCR reads, giving one row per CDR3 protein. The sample lists roughly 500,000 distinct CDR3 sequences, about 25% occurring once. The sample holds a few counts of this clonotype. Antigen specificity is unknown. An end of the junction differs from the germline gene, which may be a read error. The material was CD4+ T cells sorted from PBMCs, obtained 4 to 6 days after vaccination. The TCR sequence derives from a man in his fifties or sixties who received an inactivated influenza vaccine.

CDR3 nucleotides: TGCAGTGCTGAGGCTGGACTAGAGGGGTGGGGTACGCGGTATTTT. Translated, it gives CSAEAGLEGWGTRYF. This chain uses TRBV20-1 with TRBJ2-3; 7 positions match TRBD2. Germline CDR1 DFQATT, CDR2 SNEGSKA (reference sequence). The length of the CDR3 is 15 residues.